This is a list of T cell receptor beta chains from one sample in a study of cytotoxic CD8 clonotypes in ibrutinib-treated CLL. Data came from immunoSEQ multiplex PCR; TCRdb stores just in-frame clones and leaves some out. The profile covers 110,000 to 150,000 clones, with about 75% appearing a single time and around 4.9% taken by the ten largest. The material sequenced was PBMCs, taken after 24 months of ibrutinib treatment. These receptors all come from a human donor with chronic lymphocytic leukemia. CDR3s include the opening cysteine and the closing phenylalanine or tryptophan. D genes are given only for firm matches. The size field is filled for only some rows; it gives once, few, many or a size class.

V gene	clone size	J gene	D gene	CDR3 protein	CDR3 DNA
TRBV9	NA	TRBJ2-5	NA	CASSAGPQETQYF	TGTGCCAGCAGCGCCGGGCCCCAAGAGACCCAGTACTTC
TRBV7-2	NA	TRBJ2-2	NA	CASSLRTSPGELFF	TGTGCCAGCAGCCTCCGGACCTCCCCCGGGGAGCTGTTTTTT
TRBV6-5	once	TRBJ2-3	TRBD2	CASGRDGGGTDTQYF	TGTGCCAGCGGGCGTGACGGGGGGGGTACAGATACGCAGTATTTT
TRBV18	NA	TRBJ2-7	NA	CASSPPGTYEQYF	TGTGCCAGCTCACCGCCAGGGACCTACGAGCAGTACTTC
TRBV11-3	NA	TRBJ2-5	NA	CASSQAAEGAQYF	TGTGCCAGCAGCCAAGCGGCCGAAGGGGCCCAGTACTTC
TRBV6-1	NA	TRBJ2-1	TRBD2	CASSLQGGGGKQFF	TGTGCCAGCAGTCTCCAGGGTGGCGGGGGGAAGCAGTTCTTC
TRBV5-1	NA	TRBJ1-1	NA	CASSLGDTGTEAFF	TGCGCCAGCAGCTTGGGGGATACGGGGACTGAAGCTTTCTTT
TRBV14	NA	TRBJ1-3	NA	CASSQVFSGNTIYF	TGTGCCAGCAGCCAAGTCTTCTCTGGAAACACCATATATTTT
TRBV4-2	NA	TRBJ2-5	TRBD2	CASSQRTSGGGETQYF	TGTGCCAGCAGCCAAAGGACTAGCGGCGGGGGGGAGACCCAGTACTTC
TRBV7-9	NA	TRBJ1-5	NA	CASSLVVDQPQHF	TGTGCCAGCAGCTTAGTGGTGGATCAGCCCCAGCATTTT
TRBV6-4	NA	TRBJ2-1	NA	CASSAPPGASRLQFF	TGTGCCAGCAGTGCCCCCCCGGGGGCCTCACGGCTGCAGTTCTTC
TRBV6-5	NA	TRBJ1-5	NA	CASSRGGGQPQHF	TGTGCCAGCAGCCGAGGGGGGGGTCAGCCCCAGCATTTT
TRBV7-2	NA	TRBJ1-2	NA	CASSPQPGSNYGYTF	TGTGCCAGCAGTCCCCAACCGGGTTCTAACTATGGCTACACCTTC
TRBV28	few	TRBJ1-4	NA	CASSRDATNEKLFF	TGTGCCAGCAGCCGCGATGCAACTAATGAAAAACTGTTTTTT
TRBV11-2	NA	TRBJ2-2	NA	CASSLGVSNTGELFF	TGTGCCAGCAGCTTAGGCGTGTCGAACACCGGGGAGCTGTTTTTT
TRBV14	NA	TRBJ2-7	TRBD1	CASSPQTGGYEQYF	TGTGCCAGCAGCCCACAGACAGGGGGCTACGAGCAGTACTTC
TRBV29-1	NA	TRBJ1-2	NA	CSVGATPGYGYTF	TGCAGCGTTGGGGCTACCCCAGGTTATGGCTACACCTTC
TRBV6-1	NA	TRBJ2-3	NA	CASSGGTDTQYF	TGTGCCAGCAGTGGGGGCACAGATACGCAGTATTTT
TRBV19	once	TRBJ2-5	NA	CASRDPSRTQYF	TGTGCCAGTAGGGACCCCTCCAGGACCCAGTACTTC
TRBV28	NA	TRBJ1-2	NA	CASSTTRGYTF	TGTGCCAGCAGTACCACCAGAGGCTACACCTTC
TRBV29-1	once	TRBJ1-3	NA	CSVVGQGDPSGNTIYF	TGCAGCGTTGTGGGGCAGGGCGACCCCTCTGGAAACACCATATATTTT
TRBV30	NA	TRBJ2-5	NA	CARSSSGPGAQYF	TGTGCCCGGAGTTCCTCGGGGCCCGGTGCCCAGTACTTC
TRBV7-2	NA	TRBJ1-2	NA	CASSPGLGVDRYGYTF	TGTGCCAGCAGCCCTGGACTGGGAGTAGATCGCTATGGCTACACCTTC
TRBV5-1	NA	TRBJ1-1	NA	CASSPLGGVSEAFF	TGCGCCAGCAGCCCTTTGGGGGGTGTCTCCGAAGCTTTCTTT
TRBV6-1	NA	TRBJ2-5	NA	CASSEWRGQGETQYF	TGTGCCAGCAGTGAATGGCGGGGGCAGGGGGAGACCCAGTACTTC
TRBV10-3	NA	TRBJ2-3	NA	CASAPGTDTQYF	TGTGCCAGCGCGCCTGGCACAGATACGCAGTATTTT
TRBV18	NA	TRBJ2-7	NA	CASSPNDGPGEQYF	TGTGCCAGCTCGCCCAACGACGGGCCGGGGGAGCAGTACTTC
TRBV4-3	NA	TRBJ2-1	NA	CASSQGNGEQFF	TGCGCCAGCAGCCAAGGGAACGGTGAGCAGTTCTTC
TRBV2	NA	TRBJ2-2	NA	CASSEALDGTGELFF	TGTGCCAGCAGTGAAGCCCTGGATGGCACCGGGGAGCTGTTTTTT
TRBV11-2	once	TRBJ2-1	TRBD2	CASSLGQRGGVSGYNEQFF	TGTGCCAGCAGCTTAGGACAGCGGGGGGGAGTCAGTGGGTACAATGAGCAGTTCTTC
TRBV6-5	NA	TRBJ1-1	NA	CASSYTQGLDTEAFF	TGTGCCAGCAGTTACACCCAAGGTTTGGACACTGAAGCTTTCTTT
TRBV28	NA	TRBJ1-5	NA	CASSRGPGEPQHF	TGTGCCAGCAGCCGCGGCCCAGGTGAGCCCCAGCATTTT
TRBV5-4	once	TRBJ2-3	NA	CASTASQADTQYF	TGTGCCAGCACAGCTAGTCAGGCAGATACGCAGTATTTT
TRBV30	NA	TRBJ2-7	NA	CAWSVLRCEQYF	TGTGCCTGGAGTGTACTCCGGTGCGAGCAGTACTTC
TRBV16	NA	TRBJ2-3	NA	CASSQWRDTQYF	TGTGCCAGCAGCCAATGGAGGGATACGCAGTATTTT
TRBV6-6	NA	TRBJ2-5	NA	CASMGQGETQYF	TGTGCCAGCATGGGGCAGGGTGAGACCCAGTACTTC
TRBV6-5	NA	TRBJ2-5	NA	CASSSAGAASETQYF	TGTGCCAGCAGTTCCGCCGGGGCCGCCTCAGAGACCCAGTACTTC
TRBV7-2	NA	TRBJ2-1	TRBD2	CASRTSGSGYNEQFF	TGTGCCAGCCGGACTAGCGGGAGTGGGTACAATGAGCAGTTCTTC
TRBV7-3	NA	TRBJ1-2	NA	CASSSQAGTNYGYTF	TGTGCCAGCAGCTCACAGGCCGGGACCAACTATGGCTACACCTTC
TRBV5-6	NA	TRBJ2-7	NA	CASSLTVPYEQYF	TGTGCCAGCAGCTTGACTGTTCCCTACGAGCAGTACTTC
TRBV9	few	TRBJ1-5	TRBD1	CASSVEDRAVGQPQHF	TGTGCCAGCAGCGTAGAAGACAGGGCGGTGGGTCAGCCCCAGCATTTT
TRBV9	once	TRBJ1-1	TRBD1	CASSVVGTVNTEAFF	TGTGCCAGCAGCGTAGTGGGGACAGTGAACACTGAAGCTTTCTTT
TRBV28	NA	TRBJ1-3	NA	CATPTPSGNTIYF	TGTGCCACCCCGACCCCCTCTGGAAACACCATATATTTT
TRBV28	NA	TRBJ1-1	TRBD1	CASTGRTGGMAEAFF	TGTGCCAGCACCGGAAGGACAGGGGGCATGGCTGAAGCTTTCTTT
TRBV28	NA	TRBJ2-1	NA	CASSFRVYNEQFF	TGTGCCAGCAGTTTCAGGGTCTACAATGAGCAGTTCTTC
TRBV13	NA	TRBJ2-2	TRBD2	CASSLGRLAGGRGTGELFF	TGTGCCAGCAGCTTAGGCCGACTAGCGGGAGGACGGGGCACCGGGGAGCTGTTTTTT
TRBV5-1	few	TRBJ2-5	TRBD1	CASSLAGQAETQYF	TGCGCCAGCAGCTTGGCCGGACAGGCGGAGACCCAGTACTTC
TRBV7-9	NA	TRBJ2-5	NA	CASSTTEKETQYF	TGTGCCAGCAGCACGACGGAGAAAGAGACCCAGTACTTC
TRBV6-6	NA	TRBJ1-1	NA	CASSYGGAEAEAFF	TGTGCCAGCAGTTACGGAGGGGCGGAGGCTGAAGCTTTCTTT
TRBV4-3	NA	TRBJ2-7	NA	CASSPYLEPYEQYF	TGCGCCAGCAGCCCATATTTAGAGCCCTACGAGCAGTACTTC
TRBV28	NA	TRBJ1-3	TRBD1	CASSTGGAYGNTIYF	TGTGCCAGCAGCACAGGGGGCGCATATGGAAACACCATATATTTT
TRBV6-5	NA	TRBJ1-6	NA	CASTPRQAYNSPLHF	TGTGCCAGCACACCCAGACAGGCCTATAATTCACCCCTCCACTTT
TRBV7-2	NA	TRBJ2-1	NA	CASSLSQGTYNEQFF	TGTGCCAGCAGCTTATCACAGGGTACCTACAATGAGCAGTTCTTC
TRBV6-6	NA	TRBJ2-4	TRBD2	CASTWEGIQYF	TGTGCCAGCACCTGGGAGGGCATTCAGTACTTC